The 2 T cell receptor beta chains reported below all come from one sample, sequenced in a study of shared clonotypes between healthy human individuals. Sequencing was performed with immunoSEQ multiplex PCR; in TCRdb, only in-frame clones are kept and a portion is missing. The repertoire holds about 2.3 million clones, with about 92% as singletons. The specimen sequenced was naive CD4+ T cells from PBMCs. Subset indicated: CD45RA+ positively selected. These receptors came from a man between 18 and 29 years old in good health. Some clones in this sample may be carry-over from other donors' samples.

The chain employs TRBV7-9 and TRBJ1-3; D unresolved. Germline assignment: CDR1 SEHNR and CDR2 FQNEAQ (reference sequence). The ends were cut back, 5 bases at V and 2 bases at J, with 7 bases in the middle. The length of the CDR3 is 13 residues. The DNA of the CDR3 is TGTGCCAGCAGCCGGGATGCTGGAAACACCATATATTTT. It is translated as CASSRDAGNTIYF.

This rearrangement joins TRBV30 to TRBJ2-7; 9 bases align to TRBD2. This CDR3 spans 12 amino acids. J gave up 7 bases and V 3 bases, and 4 bases lay outside the gene matches. The germline gives CDR1 GTSNPN, CDR2 SVGIG (reference sequence). CDR3 loop: CAWSWAGGEQYF. As DNA, the CDR3 is TGTGCCTGGAGCTGGGCGGGAGGGGAGCAGTACTTC.